This T cell receptor beta chain is from a study of tumor and adjacent non-tumor tissue in lung cancer. TCRbeta libraries were built with three rounds of nested PCR, modified from ARM-PCR. MiXCR, run by TCRdb on the multiplex PCR reads, gives a single entry per CDR3 protein. The sample includes approximately 90,000 distinct CDR3 sequences, around 59% seen only once; the top ten take approximately 15%. The CDR3 is 13 amino acids. Germline values: CDR1 MDHEN, CDR2 SYDVKM. Between the trimmed V and J ends, which lost 5 bases and 8 bases, there was a span of 13 bases. RNA was extracted from bulk tissue without any cell sorting. Ten or more counts support this clonotype.

The source is a man aged 65 to 79 with non-small cell lung cancer. This chain connects TRBV28 to TRBJ2-1, with D tentatively TRBD2 (5 bases). Sequences were obtained from lung tumor tissue. CDR3 amino acids: CASSGDASYEQFF. As DNA, the CDR3 is TGTGCCAGCAGTGGGGATGCTAGCTATGAGCAGTTCTTC.